The rows below give T cell receptor beta chains drawn from one sample of a study of blood T cell repertoires in COVID-19. Here immunoSEQ multiplex PCR was the method, and the copy in TCRdb shows in-frame clones only, minus some. This repertoire shows over 90,000 clones, 90% found once; its top ten account for about 5.5%. The source material was peripheral blood. These receptors were obtained from a man over 45 with acute or convalescent COVID-19. Each CDR3 is given with its conserved first and last residue. The D gene is left open where the match is weak. Expanded clones are given a class, and other clones once, few, many or no size at all.

-	TRBJ2-7	TRBD1	TRBV19	TGTGCCAGTAGTATGGGACAGCCTTCCTACGAGCAGTACTTC	CASSMGQPSYEQYF
-	TRBJ2-5	-	TRBV10-1	TGCGCCAGCCCCGTAGGCGCAGGGATATGCATCCAAGAGACCCAGTACTTC	CASPVGAGICIQETQYF
-	TRBJ2-1	-	TRBV7-8	TGTGCCAGCAGCTCGCGGCGGCCCTCCTACAATGAGCAGTTCTTC	CASSSRRPSYNEQFF
-	TRBJ1-4	-	TRBV12-3/TRBV12-4	TGTGCCAGCAGTTTGGGGGGTAATGAAAAACTGTTTTTT	CASSLGGNEKLFF
-	TRBJ2-7	-	TRBV27	TGTGCCAGCAGTTTACAGGGCCACTATGTGAAGTACTTC	CASSLQGHYVKYF
-	TRBJ1-1	TRBD1	TRBV27	TGTGCCAGCAGCCGGGCAGGGGGTGACACTGAAGCTTTCTTT	CASSRAGGDTEAFF
once	TRBJ1-2	-	TRBV6-5	TGTGCCAGCAGTTACTCCCCGACAGAGAACTATGGCTACACCTTC	CASSYSPTENYGYTF
-	TRBJ2-7	-	TRBV21-1	TGTGCCAGCAGCCTCCGGGACAAATCCTACGAGCAGTACTTC	CASSLRDKSYEQYF
-	TRBJ2-1	-	TRBV11-3	TGTGCCAGCAGCTTAGATGGACTTAACAATGAGCAGTTCTTC	CASSLDGLNNEQFF
-	TRBJ2-3	-	TRBV11-3	TGTGCCAGCAGCCAACGGACACCGCCAGATACGCAGTATTTT	CASSQRTPPDTQYF
-	TRBJ2-1	-	TRBV14	TGTGCCAGCAGCGAATTAAGACTCATCCTATTCTCCTACAATGAGCAGTTCTTC	CASSELRLILFSYNEQFF
-	TRBJ2-3	TRBD2	TRBV11-3	TGTGCCAGCAAAACCGGGTGGGGGGGGAACACAGATACGCAGTATTTT	CASKTGWGGNTDTQYF
-	TRBJ2-2	-	TRBV7-6	TGTGCCAGCAGCTCGACAGAGAACACCGGGGAGCTGTTTTTT	CASSSTENTGELFF
-	TRBJ2-7	TRBD2	TRBV30	TGTGCCTGGAGCGCGTGGCTAGCGGGCTACGAGCAGTACTTC	CAWSAWLAGYEQYF
-	TRBJ2-5	-	TRBV7-9	TGTGCCAGCAGCCCTATCCAAGAGACCCAGTACTTC	CASSPIQETQYF
-	TRBJ1-5	TRBD1	TRBV30	TGTGCCTGGAGCTTGACAGGGAGCAATCAGCCCCAGCATTTT	CAWSLTGSNQPQHF
-	TRBJ1-2	-	TRBV21-1	TGTGCCAGCAACCCAGGGGCGCCCTATGGCTACACCTTC	CASNPGAPYGYTF
-	TRBJ2-2	-	TRBV27	TGTGCCAGCAGTTTAGCGCCCTCGAGGAGTGGGGAGCTGTTTTTT	CASSLAPSRSGELFF
-	TRBJ2-3	-	TRBV5-1	TGCGCCAGCAGCTTGAGGGGATCGCGCACAGATACGCAGTATTTT	CASSLRGSRTDTQYF
-	TRBJ1-2	-	TRBV28	TGTGCCAGCAGTTTAGGAGGCGGAGGGGATGGCTACACCTTC	CASSLGGGGDGYTF
once	TRBJ1-2	-	TRBV6-5	TGTGCCAGCTCGGACACCTGGGGATTCTATGGCTACACCTTC	CASSDTWGFYGYTF
-	TRBJ2-3	-	TRBV11-2	TGTGCCAGCGCCCAAAGAGCCACAGATACGCAGTATTTT	CASAQRATDTQYF
-	TRBJ1-1	-	TRBV10-2	TGCGCCAGCAGCGGGGAGGGGGGGACGACTGAAGCTTTCTTT	CASSGEGGTTEAFF
few	TRBJ1-5	TRBD1	TRBV5-6	TGTGCCAGCAGCTCGCTTAACAGGGGAGAGAATCAGCCCCAGCATTTT	CASSSLNRGENQPQHF
-	TRBJ2-1	TRBD2	TRBV5-1	TGCGCCAGCATCTCCCCTAGCGGGGCCTTAGATGAGCAGTTCTTC	CASISPSGALDEQFF
-	TRBJ1-1	-	TRBV18	TGTGCCAGCTCACCACCTTCCGTTAACACTGAAGCTTTCTTT	CASSPPSVNTEAFF